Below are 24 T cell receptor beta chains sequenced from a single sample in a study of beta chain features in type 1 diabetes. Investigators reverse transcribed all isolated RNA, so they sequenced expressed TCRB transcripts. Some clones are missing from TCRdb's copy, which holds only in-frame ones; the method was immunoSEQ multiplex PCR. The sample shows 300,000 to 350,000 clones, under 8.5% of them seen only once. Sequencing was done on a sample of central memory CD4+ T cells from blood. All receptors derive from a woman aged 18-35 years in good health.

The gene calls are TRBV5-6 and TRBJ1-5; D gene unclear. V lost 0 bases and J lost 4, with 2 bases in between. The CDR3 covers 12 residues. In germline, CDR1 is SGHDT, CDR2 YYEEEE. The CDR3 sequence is CASSLVNQPQHF. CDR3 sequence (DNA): TGTGCCAGCAGCTTGGTTAATCAGCCCCAGCATTTT.

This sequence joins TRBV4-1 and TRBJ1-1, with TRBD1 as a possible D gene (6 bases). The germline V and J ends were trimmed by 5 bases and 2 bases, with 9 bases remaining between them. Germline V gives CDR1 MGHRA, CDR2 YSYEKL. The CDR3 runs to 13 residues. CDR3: CASSLQGNTEAFF. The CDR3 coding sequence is TGCGCCAGCAGCTTACAGGGAAACACTGAAGCTTTCTTT.

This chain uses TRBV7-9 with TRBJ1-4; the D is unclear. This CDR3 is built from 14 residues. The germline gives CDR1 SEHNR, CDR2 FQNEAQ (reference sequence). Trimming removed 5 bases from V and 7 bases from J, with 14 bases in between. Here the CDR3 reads CASSRGLRVEKLFF. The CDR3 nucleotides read TGTGCCAGCAGCAGAGGATTGAGGGTTGAAAAACTGTTTTTT.

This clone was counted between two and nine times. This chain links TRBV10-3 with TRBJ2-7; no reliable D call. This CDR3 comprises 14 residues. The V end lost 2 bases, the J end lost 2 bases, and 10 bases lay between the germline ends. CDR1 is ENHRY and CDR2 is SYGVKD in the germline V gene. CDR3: CAISETTTTYEQYF. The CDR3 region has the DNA TGTGCCATCAGTGAGACTACTACCACCTACGAGCAGTACTTC.

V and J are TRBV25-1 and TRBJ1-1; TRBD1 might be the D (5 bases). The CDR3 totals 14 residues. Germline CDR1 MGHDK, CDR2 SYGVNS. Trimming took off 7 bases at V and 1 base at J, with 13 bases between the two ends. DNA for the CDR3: TGTGCCAGCACGGGGTTGACAGAGAACACTGAAGCTTTCTTT. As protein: CASTGLTENTEAFF.

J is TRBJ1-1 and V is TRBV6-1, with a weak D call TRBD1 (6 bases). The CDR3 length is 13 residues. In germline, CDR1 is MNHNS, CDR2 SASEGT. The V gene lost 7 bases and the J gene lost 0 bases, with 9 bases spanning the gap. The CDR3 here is CASTGQMNTEAFF. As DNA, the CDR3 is TGTGCCAGCACCGGACAGATGAACACTGAAGCTTTCTTT.

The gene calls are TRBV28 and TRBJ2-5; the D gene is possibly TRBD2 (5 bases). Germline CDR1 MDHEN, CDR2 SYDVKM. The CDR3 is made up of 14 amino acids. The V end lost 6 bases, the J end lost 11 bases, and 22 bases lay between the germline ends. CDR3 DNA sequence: TGTGCCAGCAGCCAATCGGGCCTGAGGTGGGAGCAGTACTTC. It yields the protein CASSQSGLRWEQYF.

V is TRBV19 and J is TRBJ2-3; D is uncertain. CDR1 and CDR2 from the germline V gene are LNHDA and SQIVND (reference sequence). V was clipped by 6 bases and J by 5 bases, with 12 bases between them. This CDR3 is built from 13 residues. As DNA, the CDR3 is TGTGCCAGTAGAATTAGACCCGGAGATACGCAGTATTTT. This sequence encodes CASRIRPGDTQYF.

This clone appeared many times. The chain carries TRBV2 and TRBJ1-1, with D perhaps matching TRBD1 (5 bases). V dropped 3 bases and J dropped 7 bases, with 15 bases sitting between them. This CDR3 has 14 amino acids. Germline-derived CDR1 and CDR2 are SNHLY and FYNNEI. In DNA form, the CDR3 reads TGTGCCAGCAGTGACGCAGGGCTAAAGGATGAAGCTTTCTTT. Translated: CASSDAGLKDEAFF.

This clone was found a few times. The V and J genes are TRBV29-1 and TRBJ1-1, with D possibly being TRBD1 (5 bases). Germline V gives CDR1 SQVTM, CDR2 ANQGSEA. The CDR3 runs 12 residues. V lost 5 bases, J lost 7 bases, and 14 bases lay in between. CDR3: CSVSFGGGEAFF. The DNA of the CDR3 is TGCAGCGTTTCTTTCGGGGGGGGTGAAGCTTTCTTT.

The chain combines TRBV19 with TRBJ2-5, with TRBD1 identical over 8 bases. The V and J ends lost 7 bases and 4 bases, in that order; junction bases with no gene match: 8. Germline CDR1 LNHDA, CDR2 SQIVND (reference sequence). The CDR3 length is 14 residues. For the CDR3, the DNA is TGTGCCAGTAAGGACAGGGCGGGTGGAGAGACCCAGTACTTC. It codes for CASKDRAGGETQYF. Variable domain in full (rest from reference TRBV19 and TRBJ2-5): DGGITQSPKYLFRKEGQNVTLSCEQNLNHDAMYWYRQDPGQGLRLIYYSQIVNDFQKGDIAEGYSVSREKKESFPLTVTSAQKNPTAFYLCASKDRAGGETQYFGPGTRLLVL.

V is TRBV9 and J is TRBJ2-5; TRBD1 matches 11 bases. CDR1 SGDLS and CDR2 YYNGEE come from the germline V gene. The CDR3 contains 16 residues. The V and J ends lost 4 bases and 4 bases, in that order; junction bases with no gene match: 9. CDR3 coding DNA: TGTGCCAGCAGCCCCCGGACAGGGGGCAATTTAGAGACCCAGTACTTC. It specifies CASSPRTGGNLETQYF.

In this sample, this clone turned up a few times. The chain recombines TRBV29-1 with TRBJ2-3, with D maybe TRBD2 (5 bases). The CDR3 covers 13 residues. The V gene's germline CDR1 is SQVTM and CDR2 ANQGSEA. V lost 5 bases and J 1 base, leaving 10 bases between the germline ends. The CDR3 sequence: CSVLGAGTDTQYF. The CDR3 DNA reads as TGCAGCGTTTTAGGAGCGGGCACAGATACGCAGTATTTT.

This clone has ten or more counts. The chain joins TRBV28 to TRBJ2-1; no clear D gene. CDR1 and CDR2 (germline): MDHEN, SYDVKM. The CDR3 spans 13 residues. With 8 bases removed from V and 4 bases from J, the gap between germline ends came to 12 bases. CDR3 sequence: CASGRRVYNEQFF. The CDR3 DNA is TGTGCCAGCGGGCGTAGGGTATACAATGAGCAGTTCTTC.

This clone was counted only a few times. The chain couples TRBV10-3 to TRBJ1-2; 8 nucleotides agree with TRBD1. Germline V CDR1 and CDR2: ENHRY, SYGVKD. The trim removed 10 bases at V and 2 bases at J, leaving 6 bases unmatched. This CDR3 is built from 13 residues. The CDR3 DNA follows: TGTGCCACCAGGGGGCCGGGAAACTATGGCTACACCTTC. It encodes CATRGPGNYGYTF.

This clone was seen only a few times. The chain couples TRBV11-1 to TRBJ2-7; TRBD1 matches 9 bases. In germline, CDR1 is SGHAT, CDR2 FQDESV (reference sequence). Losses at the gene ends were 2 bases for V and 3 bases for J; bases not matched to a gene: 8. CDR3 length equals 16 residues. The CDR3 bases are TGTGCCAGCAGCTTAACAATGGGACAGGGTGGCTACGAGCAGTACTTC. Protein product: CASSLTMGQGGYEQYF.

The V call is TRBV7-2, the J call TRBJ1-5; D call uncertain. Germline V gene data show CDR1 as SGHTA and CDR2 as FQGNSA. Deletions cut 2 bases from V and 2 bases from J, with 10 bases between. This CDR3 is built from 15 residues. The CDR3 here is CASSLSSWGNQPQHF. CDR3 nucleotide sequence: TGTGCCAGCAGCTTATCGTCTTGGGGCAATCAGCCCCAGCATTTT.

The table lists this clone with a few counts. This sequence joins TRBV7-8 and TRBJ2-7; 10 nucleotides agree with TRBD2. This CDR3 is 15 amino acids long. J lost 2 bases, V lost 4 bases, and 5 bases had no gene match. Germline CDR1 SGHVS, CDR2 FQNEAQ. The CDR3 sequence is CASSSLAGVTYEQYF. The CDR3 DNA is TGTGCCAGCAGCTCCCTAGCGGGGGTCACCTACGAGCAGTACTTC.

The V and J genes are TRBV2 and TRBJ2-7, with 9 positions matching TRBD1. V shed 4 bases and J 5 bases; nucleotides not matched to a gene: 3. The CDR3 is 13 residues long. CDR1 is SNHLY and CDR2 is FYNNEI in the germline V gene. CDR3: CASSGDRVDEQYF. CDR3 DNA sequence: TGTGCCAGCAGTGGGGACAGGGTGGACGAGCAGTACTTC.

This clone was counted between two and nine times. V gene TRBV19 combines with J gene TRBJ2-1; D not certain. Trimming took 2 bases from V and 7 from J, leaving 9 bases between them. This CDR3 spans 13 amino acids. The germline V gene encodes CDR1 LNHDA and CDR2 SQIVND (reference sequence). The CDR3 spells CASSILEGNEQFF. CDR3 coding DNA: TGTGCCAGTAGTATACTGGAAGGGAATGAGCAGTTCTTC. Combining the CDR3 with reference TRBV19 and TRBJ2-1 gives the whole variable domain DGGITQSPKYLFRKEGQNVTLSCEQNLNHDAMYWYRQDPGQGLRLIYYSQIVNDFQKGDIAEGYSVSREKKESFPLTVTSAQKNPTAFYLCASSILEGNEQFFGPGTRLTVL.

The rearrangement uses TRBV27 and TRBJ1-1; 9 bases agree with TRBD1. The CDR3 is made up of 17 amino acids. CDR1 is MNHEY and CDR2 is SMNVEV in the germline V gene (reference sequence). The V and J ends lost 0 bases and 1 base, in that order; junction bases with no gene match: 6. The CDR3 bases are TGTGCCAGCAGTTTATCGCGGGGACAGGGTAGGAACACTGAAGCTTTCTTT. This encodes CASSLSRGQGRNTEAFF.

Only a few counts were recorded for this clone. The CDR3 spells CASSLVPVGIQYF. The CDR3 nucleotides read TGTGCCAGCAGCTTAGTCCCGGTGGGCATTCAGTACTTC. V is TRBV7-9 and J is TRBJ2-4; D gene unclear. The length of the CDR3 is 13 residues. V shed 1 base and J shed 9 bases, with 10 bases lying between them. CDR1 is SEHNR and CDR2 is FQNEAQ in the germline V gene (reference sequence). The full variable domain, completed using reference TRBV7-9 and TRBJ2-4, is DTGVSQNPRHKITKRGQNVTFRCDPISEHNRLYWYRQTLGQGPEFLTYFQNEAQLEKSRLLSDRFSAERPKGSFSTLEIQRTEQGDSAMYLCASSLVPVGIQYFGAGTRLSVL.

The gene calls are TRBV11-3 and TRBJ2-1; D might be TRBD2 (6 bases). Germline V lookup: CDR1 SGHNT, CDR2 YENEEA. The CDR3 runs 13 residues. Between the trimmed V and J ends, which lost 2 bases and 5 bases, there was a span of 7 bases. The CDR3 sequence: CASSLTSNNEQFF. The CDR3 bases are TGTGCCAGCAGCTTAACTAGCAACAATGAGCAGTTCTTC.

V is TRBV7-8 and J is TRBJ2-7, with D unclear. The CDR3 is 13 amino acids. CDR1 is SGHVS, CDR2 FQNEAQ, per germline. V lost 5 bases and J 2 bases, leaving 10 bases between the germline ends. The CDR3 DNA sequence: TGTGCCAGCAGCCGTACGAGGACCTACGAGCAGTACTTC. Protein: CASSRTRTYEQYF.